Listed here is a single T cell receptor beta chain. Its antigen is unidentified. The source of the sample is a study of CD8 T cells in ankylosing spondylitis. Findings and caveats of the study: Disease-linked clones displayed a CD8+ phenotype and appeared relatively rarely in peripheral blood. Among TCR beta sequences, a motif of eight highly homologous variants appeared characteristic of ankylosing spondylitis blood.

Molecular-barcoded quantitative 5'-RACE produced these TCR beta libraries. MiXCR, run by TCRdb on the 5' RACE reads, gives a single entry per CDR3 protein. Of about 270,000 distinct CDR3 sequences in the sample, approximately 30% were seen once. The CDR3 totals 13 residues. Germline loops: CDR1 SQVTM, CDR2 ANQGSEA. V was clipped by 4 bases and J by 2 bases, with 11 bases between them. The TCR sequence derives from a male donor with ankylosing spondylitis or in good health (not recorded which). J is TRBJ2-5 and V is TRBV29-1; D perhaps matches TRBD1 (5 bases). The sequenced material came from blood, either unsorted or a sorted T cell fraction (not recorded which). The CDR3 here is CSVVLGRQETQYF. The CDR3 nucleotides read TGCAGCGTTGTCCTGGGGCGACAAGAGACCCAGTACTTC. The whole variable domain, filled in from reference TRBV29-1 and TRBJ2-5, reads SAVISQKPSRDICQRGTSLTIQCQVDSQVTMMFWYRQQPGQSLTLIATANQGSEATYESGFVIDKFPISRPNLTFSTLTVSNMSPEDSSIYLCSVVLGRQETQYFGPGTRLLVL.